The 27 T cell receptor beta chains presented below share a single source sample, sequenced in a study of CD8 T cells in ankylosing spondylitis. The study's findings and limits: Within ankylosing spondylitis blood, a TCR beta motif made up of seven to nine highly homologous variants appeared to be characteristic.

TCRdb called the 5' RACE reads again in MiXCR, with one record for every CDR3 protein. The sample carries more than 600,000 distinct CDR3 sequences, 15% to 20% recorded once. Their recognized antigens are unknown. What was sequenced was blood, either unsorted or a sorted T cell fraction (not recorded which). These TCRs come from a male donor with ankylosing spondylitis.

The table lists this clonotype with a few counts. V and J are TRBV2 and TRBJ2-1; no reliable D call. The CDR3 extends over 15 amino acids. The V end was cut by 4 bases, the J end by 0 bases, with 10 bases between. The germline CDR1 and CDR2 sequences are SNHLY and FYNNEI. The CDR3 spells CASSAPRSSYNEQFF. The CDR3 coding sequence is TGTGCCAGCAGTGCCCCTAGGAGCTCCTACAATGAGCAGTTCTTC.

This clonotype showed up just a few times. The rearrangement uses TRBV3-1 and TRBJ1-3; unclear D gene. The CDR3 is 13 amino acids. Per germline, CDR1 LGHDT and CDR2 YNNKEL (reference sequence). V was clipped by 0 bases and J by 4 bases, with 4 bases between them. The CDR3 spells CASSQDQGNTIYF. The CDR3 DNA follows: TGTGCCAGCAGCCAAGATCAGGGAAACACCATATATTTT. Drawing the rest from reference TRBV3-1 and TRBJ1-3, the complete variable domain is DTAVSQTPKYLVTQMGNDKSIKCEQNLGHDTMYWYKQDSKKFLKIMFSYNNKELIINETVPNRFSPKSPDKAHLNLHINSLELGDSAVYFCASSQDQGNTIYFGEGSWLTVV.

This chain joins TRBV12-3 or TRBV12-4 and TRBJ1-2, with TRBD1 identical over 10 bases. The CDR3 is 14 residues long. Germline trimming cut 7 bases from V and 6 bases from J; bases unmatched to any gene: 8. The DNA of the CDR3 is TGTGCCAGCATCTTTGGGACAGGGGAAGATGGCTACACCTTC. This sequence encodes CASIFGTGEDGYTF.

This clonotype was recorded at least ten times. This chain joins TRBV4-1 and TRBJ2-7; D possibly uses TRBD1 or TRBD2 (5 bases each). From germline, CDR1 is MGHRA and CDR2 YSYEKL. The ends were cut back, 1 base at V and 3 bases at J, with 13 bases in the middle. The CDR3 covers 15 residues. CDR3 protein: CASSQGGQGYYEQYF. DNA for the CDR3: TGCGCCAGCAGCCAAGGAGGGCAGGGATACTACGAGCAGTACTTC.

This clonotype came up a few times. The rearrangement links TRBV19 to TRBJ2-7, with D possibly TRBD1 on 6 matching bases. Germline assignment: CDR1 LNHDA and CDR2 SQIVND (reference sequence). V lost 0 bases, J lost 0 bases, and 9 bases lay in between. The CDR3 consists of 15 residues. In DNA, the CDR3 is TGTGCCAGTAGTATAGACCCAGGGGTCTCCTACGAGCAGTACTTC. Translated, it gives CASSIDPGVSYEQYF.

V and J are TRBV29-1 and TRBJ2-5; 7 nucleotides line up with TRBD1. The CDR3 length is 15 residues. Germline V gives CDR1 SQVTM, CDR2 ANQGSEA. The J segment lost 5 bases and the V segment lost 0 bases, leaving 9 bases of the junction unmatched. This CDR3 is CSVEDHLGGQETQYF. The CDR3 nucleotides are TGCAGCGTTGAAGATCATCTAGGGGGCCAGGAGACCCAGTACTTC.

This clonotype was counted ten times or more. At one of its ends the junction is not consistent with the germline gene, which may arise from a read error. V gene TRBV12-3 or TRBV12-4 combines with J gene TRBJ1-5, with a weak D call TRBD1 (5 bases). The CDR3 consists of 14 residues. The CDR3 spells CASSLGVSNQPQHF. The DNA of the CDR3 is TGCGCCAGCAGCCTGGGGGTCTCCAATCAGCCCCAGCATTTT.

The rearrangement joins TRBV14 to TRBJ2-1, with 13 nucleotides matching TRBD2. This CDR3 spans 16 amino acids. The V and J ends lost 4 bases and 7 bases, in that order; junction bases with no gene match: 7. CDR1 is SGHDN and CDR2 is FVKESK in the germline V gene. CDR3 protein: CASSPSGLAGVNEQFF. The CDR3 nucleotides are TGTGCCAGCAGCCCCTCAGGACTAGCGGGAGTTAATGAGCAGTTCTTC. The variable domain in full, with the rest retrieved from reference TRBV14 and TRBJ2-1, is EAGVTQFPSHSVIEKGQTVTLRCDPISGHDNLYWYRRVMGKEIKFLLHFVKESKQDESGMPNNRFLAERTGGTYSTLKVQPAELEDSGVYFCASSPSGLAGVNEQFFGPGTRLTVL.

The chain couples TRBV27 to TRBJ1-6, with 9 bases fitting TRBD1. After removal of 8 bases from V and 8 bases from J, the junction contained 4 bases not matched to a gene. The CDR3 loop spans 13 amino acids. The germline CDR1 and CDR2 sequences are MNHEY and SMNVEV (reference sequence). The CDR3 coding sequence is TGTGCCAGCGGGTGGACAGGGGATTCACCCCTCCACTTT. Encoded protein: CASGWTGDSPLHF.

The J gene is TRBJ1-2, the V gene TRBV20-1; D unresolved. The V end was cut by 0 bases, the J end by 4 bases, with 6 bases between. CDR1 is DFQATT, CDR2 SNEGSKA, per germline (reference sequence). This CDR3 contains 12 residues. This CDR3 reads CSARDGVYGYTF. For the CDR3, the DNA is TGCAGTGCTAGAGATGGTGTCTATGGCTACACCTTC.

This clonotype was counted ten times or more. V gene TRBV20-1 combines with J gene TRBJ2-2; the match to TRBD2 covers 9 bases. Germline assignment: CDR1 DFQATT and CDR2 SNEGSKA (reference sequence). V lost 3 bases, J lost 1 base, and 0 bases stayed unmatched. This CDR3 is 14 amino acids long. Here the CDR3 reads CSARTSGNTGELFF. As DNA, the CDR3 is TGCAGTGCTAGGACTAGCGGGAACACCGGGGAGCTGTTTTTT.

The CDR3, as DNA: TGTGCCAGCAGTGATGGTCTAGCGGGACTCCAAGAGACCCAGTACTTC. Encoded protein: CASSDGLAGLQETQYF. This rearrangement joins TRBV2 to TRBJ2-5, with 9 positions matching TRBD2. V lost 3 bases and J lost 1; bases outside the gene matches: 6. CDR1 and CDR2 from the germline V gene are SNHLY and FYNNEI. The CDR3 covers 16 residues.

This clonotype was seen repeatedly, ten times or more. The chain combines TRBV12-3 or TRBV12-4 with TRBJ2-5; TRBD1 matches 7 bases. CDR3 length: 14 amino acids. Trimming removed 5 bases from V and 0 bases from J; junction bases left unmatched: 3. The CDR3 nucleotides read TGTGCCAGCAGTCCCAGGGGGTACCAAGAGACCCAGTACTTC. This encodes CASSPRGYQETQYF.

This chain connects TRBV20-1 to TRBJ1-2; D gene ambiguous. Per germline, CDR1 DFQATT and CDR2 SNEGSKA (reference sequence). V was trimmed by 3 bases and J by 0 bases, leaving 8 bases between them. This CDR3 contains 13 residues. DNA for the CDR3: TGCAGTGCTAGGGGGTTAACTAACTATGGCTACACCTTC. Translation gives CSARGLTNYGYTF.

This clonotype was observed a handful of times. CDR3 bases: TGTGCCAGCAGCCAATCCGGGACAGGTGCCGCCTATGGCTACACCTTC. It is translated as CASSQSGTGAAYGYTF. The chain has TRBV14 and TRBJ1-2; 8 nucleotides line up with TRBD1. CDR3 length: 16 residues. V shed 2 bases, J shed 4 bases, and the junction held 9 bases outside the gene matches. CDR1 and CDR2 (germline): SGHDN, FVKESK. Using reference TRBV14 and TRBJ1-2 for the parts outside the CDR3, the full variable domain is EAGVTQFPSHSVIEKGQTVTLRCDPISGHDNLYWYRRVMGKEIKFLLHFVKESKQDESGMPNNRFLAERTGGTYSTLKVQPAELEDSGVYFCASSQSGTGAAYGYTFGSGTRLTVV.

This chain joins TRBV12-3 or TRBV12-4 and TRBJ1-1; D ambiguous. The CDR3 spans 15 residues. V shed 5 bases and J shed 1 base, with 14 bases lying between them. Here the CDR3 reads CASSPFGRGNTEAFF. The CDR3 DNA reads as TGTGCCAGCAGTCCCTTCGGACGGGGGAACACTGAAGCTTTCTTT.

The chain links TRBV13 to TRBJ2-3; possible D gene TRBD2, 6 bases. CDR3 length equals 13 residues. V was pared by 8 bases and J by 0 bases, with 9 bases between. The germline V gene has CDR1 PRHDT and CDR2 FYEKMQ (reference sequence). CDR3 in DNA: TGTGCCAGCGTCGGGGGTAGCACAGATACGCAGTATTTT. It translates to CASVGGSTDTQYF.

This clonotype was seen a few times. The CDR3 DNA reads as TGTGCCAGCAGCCACCCGGGTTACACCATATATTTT. Amino acids: CASSHPGYTIYF. V is TRBV7-9 and J is TRBJ1-3, with unresolved D. CDR3 size: 12 residues. Germline lookup yields CDR1 SEHNR and CDR2 FQNEAQ (reference sequence). V was trimmed by 5 bases and J by 8 bases, leaving 10 bases between them. The complete variable domain, with remaining parts taken from reference TRBV7-9 and TRBJ1-3, reads DTGVSQNPRHKITKRGQNVTFRCDPISEHNRLYWYRQTLGQGPEFLTYFQNEAQLEKSRLLSDRFSAERPKGSFSTLEIQRTEQGDSAMYLCASSHPGYTIYFGEGSWLTVV.

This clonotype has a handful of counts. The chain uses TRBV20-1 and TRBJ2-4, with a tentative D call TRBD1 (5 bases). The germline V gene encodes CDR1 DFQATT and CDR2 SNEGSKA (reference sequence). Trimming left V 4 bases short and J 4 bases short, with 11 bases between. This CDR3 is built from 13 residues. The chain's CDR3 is CSAIAPGKNIQYF. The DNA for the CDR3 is TGCAGTGCTATAGCCCCAGGGAAAAACATTCAGTACTTC.

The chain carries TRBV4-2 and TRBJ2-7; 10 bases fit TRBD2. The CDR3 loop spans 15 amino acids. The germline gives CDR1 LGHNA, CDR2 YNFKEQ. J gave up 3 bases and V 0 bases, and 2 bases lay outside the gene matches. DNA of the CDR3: TGTGCCAGCAGCCAAGAGCGGACTAGCGGCTACGAGCAGTACTTC. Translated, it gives CASSQERTSGYEQYF.

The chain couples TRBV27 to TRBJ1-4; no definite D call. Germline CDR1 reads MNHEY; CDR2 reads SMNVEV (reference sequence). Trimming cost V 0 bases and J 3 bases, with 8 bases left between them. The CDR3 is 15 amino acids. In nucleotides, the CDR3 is TGTGCCAGCAGTTTATCGGGAGTAGCTAATGAAAAACTGTTTTTT. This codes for CASSLSGVANEKLFF.

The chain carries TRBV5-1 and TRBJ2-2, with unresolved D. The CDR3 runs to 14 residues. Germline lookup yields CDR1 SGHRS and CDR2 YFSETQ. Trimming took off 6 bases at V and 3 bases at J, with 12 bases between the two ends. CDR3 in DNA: TGCGCCAGCAATCGTCAGTCGGACACCGGGGAGCTGTTTTTT. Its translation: CASNRQSDTGELFF.

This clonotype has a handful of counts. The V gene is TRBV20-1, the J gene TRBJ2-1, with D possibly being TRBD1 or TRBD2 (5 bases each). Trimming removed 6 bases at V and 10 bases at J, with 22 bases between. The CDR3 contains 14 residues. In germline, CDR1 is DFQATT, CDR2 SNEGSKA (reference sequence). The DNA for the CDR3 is TGCAGTGCCAGTAGGTGGGGTATCGAGGGGGAGCAGTTCTTC. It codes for CSASRWGIEGEQFF.

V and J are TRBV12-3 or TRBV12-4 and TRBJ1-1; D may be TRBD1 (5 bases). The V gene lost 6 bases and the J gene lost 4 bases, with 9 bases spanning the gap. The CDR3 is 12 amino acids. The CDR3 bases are TGTGCCAGCAGCAGACAGTTCACTGAAGCTTTCTTT. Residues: CASSRQFTEAFF.

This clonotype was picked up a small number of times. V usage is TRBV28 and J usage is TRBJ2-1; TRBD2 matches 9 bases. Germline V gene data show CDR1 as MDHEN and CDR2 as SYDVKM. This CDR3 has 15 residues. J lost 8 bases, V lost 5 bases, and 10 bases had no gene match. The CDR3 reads CASSKGGLAGYEQFF. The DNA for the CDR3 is TGTGCCAGCAGTAAAGGTGGGCTAGCGGGATATGAGCAGTTCTTC.

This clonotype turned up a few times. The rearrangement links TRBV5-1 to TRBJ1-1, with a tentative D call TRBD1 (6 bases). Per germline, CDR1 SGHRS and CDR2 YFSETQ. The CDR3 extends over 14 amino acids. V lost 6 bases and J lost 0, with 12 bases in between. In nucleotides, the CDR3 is TGCGCCAGCAACCCGGGACATCTGAACACTGAAGCTTTCTTT. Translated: CASNPGHLNTEAFF.

CDR3 loop: CASSPGKSYGYTF. CDR3 sequence (DNA): TGTGCCAGCAGCCCCGGCAAGAGCTATGGCTACACCTTC. V gene TRBV7-2 combines with J gene TRBJ1-2; D is unclear. The V gene's germline CDR1 is SGHTA and CDR2 FQGNSA. This CDR3 is 13 amino acids long. The V end was cut by 5 bases, the J end by 4 bases, with 11 bases between.